These 21 T cell receptor beta chains originate from one sample sequenced in a study of T cells in Graves' hyperthyroidism and ophthalmopathy. There were TCR beta CDR3 regions amplified from RNA transcripts. An initial round of RT-PCR targeting the TCR CDR3 relied on the HTBI primer set. Each CDR3 protein is one row after TCRdb ran MiXCR on the multiplex PCR reads. The table includes approximately 590,000 distinct CDR3 sequences, 15% to 19% detected once. Sequencing input: blood. Source of these receptors: a woman aged 25 to 39 with Graves' hyperthyroidism.

The sample holds a few counts of this clonotype. The chain uses TRBV3-1 and TRBJ1-3; TRBD1 aligns across 7 bases. The V segment lost 4 bases and the J segment 2 bases; nucleotides outside the gene matches: 5. The CDR3 contains 15 residues. CDR1 is LGHDT, CDR2 YNNKEL, per germline (reference sequence). As DNA, the CDR3 is TGTGCCAGCAGCCGCAGAGGGACAGCTGGAAACACCATATATTTT. Protein sequence: CASSRRGTAGNTIYF.

The chain joins TRBV5-1 to TRBJ2-5; D unresolved. Germline CDR1 SGHRS, CDR2 YFSETQ. The CDR3 length is 14 residues. Between the trimmed V and J ends, which lost 2 bases and 1 base, there was a span of 9 bases. CDR3 protein: CASSFRHGQETQYF. CDR3 nucleotide sequence: TGCGCCAGCAGCTTTAGGCATGGCCAAGAGACCCAGTACTTC.

The table lists this clonotype with many counts. The chain uses TRBV18 and TRBJ1-2; D ambiguous. V was shortened by 3 bases and J by 3 bases, with 8 bases between the two germline ends. The germline CDR1 and CDR2 sequences are KGHSH and LQKENI. The CDR3 is 13 amino acids. CDR3 region: CASSPDEYYGYTF. Here the CDR3 DNA reads TGTGCCAGCTCACCGGACGAATACTATGGCTACACCTTC. Full variable domain (rest looked up from reference TRBV18 and TRBJ1-2): NAGVMQNPRHLVRRRGQEARLRCSPMKGHSHVYWYRQLPEEGLKFMVYLQKENIIDESGMPKERFSAEFPKEGPSILRIQQVVRGDSAAYFCASSPDEYYGYTFGSGTRLTVV.

This clonotype was seen ten or more times. This chain links TRBV27 with TRBJ2-2; the match to TRBD2 covers 7 bases. Losses at the gene ends were 3 bases for V and 6 bases for J; bases not matched to a gene: 7. The CDR3 length is 15 residues. Germline loops: CDR1 MNHEY, CDR2 SMNVEV (reference sequence). CDR3 sequence reads: CASSFQGGVAGELFF. CDR3 nucleotides: TGTGCCAGCAGTTTTCAGGGAGGGGTGGCCGGGGAGCTGTTTTTT.

This clonotype has a count of ten or more. The chain is built from TRBV24-1 and TRBJ2-3; TRBD1 might be the D (6 bases). The germline gives CDR1 KGHDR, CDR2 SFDVKD. The V and J ends lost 4 bases and 4 bases respectively, with 17 bases between them. The CDR3 is 16 amino acids. The CDR3: CATSDPTGNRADTQYF. CDR3 DNA sequence: TGTGCCACCAGTGACCCCACAGGGAACCGAGCAGATACGCAGTATTTT.

V is TRBV24-1 and J is TRBJ2-1, with D perhaps matching TRBD2 (5 bases). The CDR3 consists of 10 residues. Germline V gene data show CDR1 as KGHDR and CDR2 as SFDVKD. The ends were cut back, 9 bases at V and 9 bases at J, with 8 bases in the middle. The CDR3 sequence: CATYAGEQFF. In DNA form, the CDR3 reads TGTGCCACCTACGCGGGTGAGCAGTTCTTC.

The chain has TRBV4-2 and TRBJ2-7; 9 positions match TRBD2. The junction had 3 bases not matched to a gene; V was cut back by 3 bases and J by 6 bases. CDR1 and CDR2 (germline): LGHNA, YNFKEQ. CDR3 size: 13 residues. The CDR3 reads CASSQGTSTEQYF. The CDR3 region has the DNA TGTGCCAGCAGCCAGGGGACTAGCACCGAGCAGTACTTC.

The V and J genes are TRBV29-1 and TRBJ2-1, with unresolved D. Germline CDR1 is SQVTM and CDR2 is ANQGSEA. The CDR3 has 13 amino acids. With 2 bases removed from V and 8 bases from J, the gap between germline ends came to 13 bases. The CDR3 nucleotides read TGCAGCGTTGAAAGGTCTGGCGTCCATGAGCAGTTCTTC. It translates to CSVERSGVHEQFF.

The chain recombines TRBV15 with TRBJ1-2, with D possibly TRBD1 on 5 matching bases. Per the germline V gene, CDR1 is LNHNV and CDR2 is YYDKDF (reference sequence). V dropped 5 bases and J dropped 5 bases, with 21 bases sitting between them. This CDR3 is built from 16 residues. The CDR3 DNA sequence: TGTGCCACCAGCCCCCGAGACAGCAAATTTCGGTATGGCTACACCTTC. Its translation is CATSPRDSKFRYGYTF.

The chain joins TRBV28 to TRBJ2-5; TRBD1 aligns across 9 bases. The V gene's germline CDR1 is MDHEN and CDR2 SYDVKM. Trimming took 2 bases from V and 5 from J; bases not matched to a gene: 9. The CDR3 has 16 amino acids. The CDR3 nucleotides are TGTGCCAGCAGTTTAGCCTACAGGGGGCAGGGGGAGACCCAGTACTTC. Residues: CASSLAYRGQGETQYF.

As concerns this clonotype: As the CDR3 is not closed by the conserved phenylalanine or tryptophan, this likely results from a read error. This chain uses TRBV10-3 with TRBJ2-7; D is perhaps TRBD2 (5 bases). V lost 6 bases and J lost 5, with 14 bases in between. The CDR3 totals 13 residues. CDR1 is ENHRY, CDR2 SYGVKD, per germline. The CDR3 coding sequence is TGTGCCATCAGCACGGGGTTCGGCGACGAGCAGTACCTC. Amino acid sequence: CAISTGFGDEQYL.

This clonotype has ten or more counts. The DNA of the CDR3 is TGCAGTGCGGAGGACCACACTGAAGCTTTCTTT. Amino acid sequence: CSAEDHTEAFF. This chain links TRBV20-1 with TRBJ1-1; D uncertain. Germline V lookup: CDR1 DFQATT, CDR2 SNEGSKA (reference sequence). There are 11 residues in the CDR3. Trimming took 6 bases from V and 3 from J, leaving 8 bases between them.

This clonotype showed up many times. V usage is TRBV20-1 and J usage is TRBJ2-7; D gene uncertain. V lost 0 bases to trimming and J lost 2 bases, with 14 bases between them. The CDR3 consists of 15 residues. In germline, CDR1 is DFQATT, CDR2 SNEGSKA (reference sequence). The CDR3: CSARDLAGVTYEQYF. CDR3 DNA: TGCAGTGCTAGAGATCTGGCTGGTGTAACCTACGAGCAGTACTTC.

Only a few counts were recorded for this clonotype. This sequence joins TRBV30 and TRBJ2-2, with D possibly being TRBD1 (5 bases). Germline V CDR1 and CDR2: GTSNPN, SVGIG (reference sequence). Trimming took off 2 bases at V and 3 bases at J, with 16 bases between the two ends. The CDR3 length is 16 residues. CDR3 amino acids: CAWSTTASLDTGELFF. The CDR3 DNA reads as TGTGCCTGGAGTACGACAGCGTCTCTGGACACCGGGGAGCTGTTTTTT.

This clonotype was found many times. This sequence joins TRBV5-1 and TRBJ2-7; 8 nucleotides line up with TRBD2. The germline V gene encodes CDR1 SGHRS and CDR2 YFSETQ. The CDR3 covers 14 residues. The ends lost 0 bases at V and 5 bases at J; junction bases unmatched: 4. CDR3 protein: CASSLDGRGNEQYF. The CDR3 bases are TGCGCCAGCAGCTTGGACGGGAGGGGAAACGAGCAGTACTTC.

This clonotype was detected a few times. The genes are TRBV6-1 and TRBJ2-1, with 13 bases fitting TRBD2. Germline CDR1 reads MNHNS; CDR2 reads SASEGT. The V segment lost 7 bases and the J segment 2 bases; nucleotides outside the gene matches: 5. The CDR3 is 16 residues long. The CDR3 nucleotides read TGTGCCAGCACCCCGGGACTAGCGGGACCCTACAATGAGCAGTTCTTC. Protein sequence: CASTPGLAGPYNEQFF.

This clonotype was observed at least ten times. J is TRBJ2-1 and V is TRBV30; D is perhaps TRBD1 or TRBD2 (6 bases each). V gave up 3 bases and J gave up 0 bases, with 12 bases separating them. Germline assignment: CDR1 GTSNPN and CDR2 SVGIG (reference sequence). The CDR3 totals 15 residues. CDR3 nucleotide sequence: TGTGCCTGGAGGGGGGGACACAGCTCCTACAATGAGCAGTTCTTC. Translating gives CAWRGGHSSYNEQFF.

This clonotype appeared a few times. This could be a read error, since a much larger clone is one nucleotide away. The chain recombines TRBV7-2 with TRBJ2-1; D might be TRBD2 (6 bases). Germline assignment: CDR1 SGHTA and CDR2 FQGNSA. CDR3 size: 13 residues. This chain's CDR3 is CASLAGNYSEQFF. CDR3 coding DNA: TGTGCCAGCTTGGCGGGAAACTACAGTGAGCAGTTCTTC.

This clonotype was observed at least ten times. V usage is TRBV11-1 and J usage is TRBJ2-1, with no clear D. Trimming removed 3 bases from V and 4 bases from J, with 7 bases in between. This CDR3 comprises 13 residues. The germline CDR1 and CDR2 sequences are SGHAT and FQDESV (reference sequence). The CDR3 bases are TGTGCCAGCAGCTTCGGCGGTTACAATGAGCAGTTCTTC. Translation gives CASSFGGYNEQFF. Together with reference TRBV11-1 and TRBJ2-1, the CDR3 gives the full variable domain: EAEVAQSPRYKITEKSQAVAFWCDPISGHATLYWYRQILGQGPELLVQFQDESVVDDSQLPKDRFSAERLKGVDSTLKIQPAELGDSAMYLCASSFGGYNEQFFGPGTRLTVL.

This clonotype has a count of ten or more. The V call is TRBV5-1, the J call TRBJ2-7; D is uncertain. This CDR3 region has 13 residues. CDR1 SGHRS and CDR2 YFSETQ come from the germline V gene. Deletions cut 2 bases from V and 2 bases from J, with 8 bases between. CDR3 DNA: TGCGCCAGCAGCTTCGATTACCCCTACGAGCAGTACTTC. This translates into CASSFDYPYEQYF.

Comments on this clonotype: At one end, the junction sequence differs from germline, possibly due to a read error. V is TRBV15 and J is TRBJ2-6; tentatively, D is TRBD1 (6 bases). Germline values: CDR1 LNHNV, CDR2 YYDKDF (reference sequence). The CDR3 sequence is 16 residues long. DNA of the CDR3: TGTGCCACCAGCAGAGACAGGGGCTCTGGGGCCAAAGTCCTGACTTTC. It yields the protein CATSRDRGSGAKVLTF.